A single TCR beta chain is shown here with its context. Germline-derived CDR1 and CDR2 are GTSNPN and SVGIG (reference sequence). This CDR3 is built from 14 residues. The germline V and J ends were trimmed by 5 bases and 1 base, with 14 bases remaining between them. The PCR had 60 Vbeta and 13 Jbeta primers. TCRdb keeps only in-frame clones here, not all; method: immunoSEQ multiplex PCR. The sample yields some 120,000 clones, around 70% seen once. The data originate from a study of cytomegalovirus exposure and HLA in healthy donors. The sample comprised PBMCs. This sequence joins TRBV30 and TRBJ1-1; D perhaps matches TRBD1 (6 bases). This receptor was taken from a man aged 35 to 55 in good health and CMV-seropositive. The CDR3 bases are TGTGCCTGGGGGAGTTTACAGGGGAACACTGAAGCTTTCTTT. This encodes CAWGSLQGNTEAFF. Filled out from reference TRBV30 and TRBJ1-1, the complete variable domain reads SQTIHQWPATLVQPVGSPLSLECTVEGTSNPNLYWYRQAAGRGLQLLFYSVGIGQISSEVPQNLSASRPQDRQFILSSKKLLLSDSGFYLCAWGSLQGNTEAFFGQGTRLTVV.